These T cell receptor beta chains were read from a single sample in a study of blood T cell repertoires in COVID-19. Here immunoSEQ multiplex PCR was the method, and the copy in TCRdb shows in-frame clones only, minus some. The sample includes just over 650,000 clones, 85% to 90% of them seen just once. The sample consisted of peripheral blood. The receptors stem from a woman aged 18-29 years with acute or convalescent COVID-19. Each CDR3 is given with its conserved first and last residue. A D gene is named only where the DNA matches it firmly. Clone size is stated in some rows and not others, as once, few, many or a class when expanded.

.,TRBV29-1,.,TRBJ2-2,TGCAGCGTTGGAGTCACCGGGGAGCTGTTTTTT,CSVGVTGELFF
.,TRBV5-1,.,TRBJ2-7,TGCGCCAGCAGCTTGCGTAGGGGGATTAGCCACGAGCAGTACTTC,CASSLRRGISHEQYF
.,TRBV6-5,.,TRBJ2-1,TGTGCCAGCAGTTACTCTCGGGGAGAGCAGTTCTTC,CASSYSRGEQFF
.,TRBV27,.,TRBJ1-1,TGTGCCAGCAATTCCTGGGGGGATAATACAGGGAACACTGAAGCTTTCTTT,CASNSWGDNTGNTEAFF
.,TRBV9,.,TRBJ1-1,TGTGCCAGCAGCTATGGGAGGGAGAACACTGAAGCTTTCTTT,CASSYGRENTEAFF
TRBD1,TRBV5-4,.,TRBJ2-1,TGTGCCAGCAGCACCCAACCACAGGGGATTGAGCAGTTCTTC,CASSTQPQGIEQFF
.,TRBV7-6,.,TRBJ1-3,TGTGCCAGCAGACCCGGGATACAGTCGGGAAACACCATATATTTT,CASRPGIQSGNTIYF
TRBD1,TRBV7-2,once,TRBJ1-5,TGTGCCAGCAGCCAGGGACAGGCCAGGGGTCAGCCCCAGCATTTT,CASSQGQARGQPQHF
TRBD2,TRBV5-1,.,TRBJ2-5,TGCGCCAGCAGCTTTAGCGGGGGGGAGCAAGAGACCCAGTACTTC,CASSFSGGEQETQYF
.,TRBV6-5,.,TRBJ1-3,TGTGCCAGCATCACAACCCCGGGGACTGGAAACACCATATATTTT,CASITTPGTGNTIYF
.,TRBV7-9,.,TRBJ1-6,TGTGCCAGCAGCTTCAGGGATTCACCCCTCCACTTT,CASSFRDSPLHF
TRBD1,TRBV9,.,TRBJ1-6,TGTGCCAGCAGCCTTCGACAGGGCGATTTAGGCTCACCCCTCCACTTT,CASSLRQGDLGSPLHF
.,TRBV27,.,TRBJ2-7,TGTGCCAGCAGTAGTCAGGTTCTGAGCTCCTACGAGCAGTACTTC,CASSSQVLSSYEQYF
TRBD1,TRBV10-3,.,TRBJ1-1,TGTGCCATCAGCATCTCCCAGGGGGCCCTCACTGAAGCTTTCTTT,CAISISQGALTEAFF
.,TRBV14,.,TRBJ1-3,TGTGCCAGCAGCCAAGGGGGCGGAGTTGCTGGAAACACCATATATTTT,CASSQGGGVAGNTIYF
.,TRBV10-3,.,TRBJ2-5,TGTGCCATCAGTGAGTTCAGTGAAGAGACCCAGTACTTC,CAISEFSEETQYF
TRBD1,TRBV5-1,.,TRBJ2-7,TGCGCCAGCAGCAGGGGACAGGGCTACGAGCAGTACTTC,CASSRGQGYEQYF
TRBD1,TRBV6-5,.,TRBJ1-4,TGTGCCAGCAGGTCCGGGACAGGGAACGAAAAACTGTTTTTT,CASRSGTGNEKLFF
TRBD2,TRBV6-5,.,TRBJ2-7,TGTGCCAGCAGAACCCAGCGGGGGAATGCCTACGAGCAGTACTTC,CASRTQRGNAYEQYF
.,TRBV6-5,.,TRBJ1-5,TGTGCCAGCAGTTCGGACATCGATCAGCCCCAGCATTTT,CASSSDIDQPQHF
TRBD1,TRBV4-3,few,TRBJ1-4,TGCGCCAGCAGCCAAGACCCGACAGGGGGTAATGAAAAACTGTTTTTT,CASSQDPTGGNEKLFF
.,TRBV4-3,.,TRBJ2-2,TGCGCCAGCAGCCAAGCAGAACCCTTCACCGGGGAGCTGTTTTTT,CASSQAEPFTGELFF
TRBD1,TRBV6-5,.,TRBJ2-7,TGTGCCAGCTTGACAGGGGGCTTTCACGAGCAGTACTTC,CASLTGGFHEQYF
.,TRBV18,.,TRBJ2-5,TGTGCCAGCTCACCATTCCCGGGGGCCCAGTACTTC,CASSPFPGAQYF
.,TRBV6-6,once,TRBJ1-1,TGTGCCAGCAGTGGGATTCGGGGGAACACTGAAGCTTTCTTT,CASSGIRGNTEAFF
.,TRBV7-9,.,TRBJ2-7,TGTGCCAGCAGCTTTTCTCCTCGGTCCTACGAGCAGTACTTC,CASSFSPRSYEQYF
TRBD1,TRBV19,.,TRBJ1-5,TGTGCCAGTAGTATAGATGGCACAGGGGGCAATCAGCCCCAGCATTTT,CASSIDGTGGNQPQHF
.,TRBV24-1,once,TRBJ2-2,TGTGCCACCAGTGATTTACGAACAGGCACCGGGGAGCTGTTTTTT,CATSDLRTGTGELFF
TRBD1,TRBV7-2,.,TRBJ2-1,TGTGCCAGCAGCTTAGGACAGGGTTCCAATGAGCAGTTCTTC,CASSLGQGSNEQFF
.,TRBV19,.,TRBJ1-2,TGTGCCAGTAGTATTGAGTGGGGCCGTGGGGGCTACACCTTC,CASSIEWGRGGYTF
.,TRBV25-1,.,TRBJ1-1,TGTGCCAGCAGTCCCTTTAGCGGCACTGAAGCTTTCTTT,CASSPFSGTEAFF
.,TRBV28,.,TRBJ1-5,TGTGCCAGCAGTCCCCGCCGACAGTTCCAGCCCCAGCATTTT,CASSPRRQFQPQHF
TRBD2,TRBV14,.,TRBJ2-3,TGTGCCAGCAGCCAAGTGAGCAGGACTAGCGAGCTCACAGATACGCAGTATTTT,CASSQVSRTSELTDTQYF
TRBD2,TRBV5-4,.,TRBJ2-3,TGTGCCAGCAGCTCCGGGACTAGCGGGGGGATCGGCACAGATACGCAGTATTTT,CASSSGTSGGIGTDTQYF
TRBD1,TRBV5-5,.,TRBJ2-7,TGTGCCAGCAGCCGGGCCCAGGACAGGGCAAACGAGCAGTACTTC,CASSRAQDRANEQYF
TRBD1,TRBV27,.,TRBJ1-2,TGTGCCAGCAGTGGGACAGGGGAAGGCTACACCTTC,CASSGTGEGYTF
TRBD2,TRBV5-1,.,TRBJ2-1,TGCGCCAGCAGCCTACCTCGGGGGGGGGCCCCCTACAATGAGCAGTTCTTC,CASSLPRGGAPYNEQFF
.,TRBV9,.,TRBJ1-2,TGTGCCAGCAGCGTAGCGGACAGCTATGGCTACACCTTC,CASSVADSYGYTF
TRBD1,TRBV25-1,.,TRBJ1-1,TGTGCCAGCAGTAGACAGGGTTCGACTGAAGCTTTCTTT,CASSRQGSTEAFF
.,TRBV24-1,.,TRBJ2-1,TGTGCCACCAGTGATCACAGGTCTCGGATCAATGAGCAGTTCTTC,CATSDHRSRINEQFF
.,TRBV5-4,.,TRBJ1-1,TGTGCCAGCAGCTTGGGGGTAGGGGGAAAAACTGAAGCTTTCTTT,CASSLGVGGKTEAFF
TRBD2,TRBV10-3,.,TRBJ2-7,TGTGCCATCAGGCCGGGACTAGCGGTTTCCTACGAGCAGTACTTC,CAIRPGLAVSYEQYF
.,TRBV12-5,.,TRBJ2-3,TGTGCTAGTGGTTTGGTAGTGTGGCCGGGGGCGCAGTATTTT,CASGLVVWPGAQYF
TRBD1,TRBV18,.,TRBJ1-2,TGTGCCAGCTCTCCGGACAGGTACTATGGCTACACCTTC,CASSPDRYYGYTF
TRBD1,TRBV29-1,once,TRBJ1-2,TGCAGCGTTGAAGTCACGGGACAGGGCGACTATGGCTACACCTTC,CSVEVTGQGDYGYTF
.,TRBV3-1/TRBV3-2,.,TRBJ1-2,TGTGCCAGCAGCCAAGCCCAGGGGATTGGCTACACCTTC,CASSQAQGIGYTF
.,TRBV6-5,.,TRBJ1-1,TGTGCCAGCAGTATACCCCCCCTGAGGACTGAAGCTTTCTTT,CASSIPPLRTEAFF
TRBD1,TRBV6-4,.,TRBJ1-6,TGTGCCAGCAGAACAGGGGGCGAGGATTCACCCCTCCACTTT,CASRTGGEDSPLHF
.,TRBV4-2,few,TRBJ1-2,TGTGCCAGCAGCCAAGTACCCCCTTTACAGAGAAACTATGGCTACACCTTC,CASSQVPPLQRNYGYTF
.,TRBV5-5,.,TRBJ1-6,TGTGCCAGCAGTGGGGGGGGAACTTCACCCCTCCACTTT,CASSGGGTSPLHF